Listed below are T cell receptor beta chains from one sample, sequenced in a study of metastatic and nonmetastatic thyroid tumors. TCRdb reassembled clones from the PCR reads with MiXCR. The sample yields 15,000 to 20,000 clones, more than 30% seen once. The specimen was tumor tissue. These receptors were taken from a female donor with papillary thyroid cancer or a benign thyroid nodule (not recorded which). Some clones in this sample may be carry-over from other donors' samples. CDR3s include the opening cysteine and the closing phenylalanine or tryptophan. A D gene is named only where the DNA matches it firmly.

v_call	d_call	j_call	cdr3_length	cdr3_aa
TRBV5-8	TRBD1	TRBJ2-5	15	CASSQRTGGVETQYF
TRBV6-1	TRBD1	TRBJ2-7	13	CASTRDREGEQYF
TRBV19	-	TRBJ2-3	16	CASSPGSSLIADTQYF
TRBV14	TRBD2	TRBJ2-1	16	CASSHSASGSFNEQFF
TRBV7-9	TRBD2	TRBJ2-1	16	CASSHTGLATYNEQFF
TRBV11-2	TRBD1	TRBJ1-1	16	CASSYRTGRMNTEAFF
TRBV20-1	-	TRBJ2-7	14	CSAPKGGIEYEQYF
TRBV11-2	TRBD1	TRBJ1-4	16	CASSPQGGRSNEKLFF
TRBV12-3/TRBV12-4	TRBD2	TRBJ2-1	15	CASSWRLAAGNEQFF
TRBV20-1	TRBD1	TRBJ2-7	14	CSARRQGTPYEQYF
TRBV12-3/TRBV12-4	TRBD1	TRBJ2-7	16	CASSLVMVPGQGAFDF
TRBV11-2	TRBD1	TRBJ1-2	15	CASSQSLGQPYGYTF
TRBV7-8	-	TRBJ2-7	14	CASSVRGAAYEQYF
TRBV6-2/TRBV6-3	TRBD1	TRBJ2-3	15	CASMVTTGNTDTQYF
TRBV27	TRBD1	TRBJ1-1	13	CASSDRATAAAFF
TRBV6-1	-	TRBJ2-7	14	CASSDPGGPYEQYF
TRBV2	TRBD1	TRBJ2-6	18	CASIRTGGARSGANVLTF
TRBV4-2	-	TRBJ2-6	17	CASSQRGSETGANVLTF